This entry is about one T cell receptor beta chain. The ends lost 6 bases at V and 1 base at J; junction bases unmatched: 6. The CDR3 covers 15 residues. Looked up from germline, CDR1 is MDHEN and CDR2 is SYDVKM. Method: immunoSEQ multiplex PCR; TCRdb's copy keeps in-frame clones and lacks some. Of about 110,000 clones in the sample, more than 80% are singletons; the top ten hold around 1.6%. These data originate in a study of T cell changes during pregnancy in multiple sclerosis. Sequenced here: peripheral blood, sampled before pregnancy. This TCR came from a female donor with multiple sclerosis, enrolled in a pregnancy study. The rearrangement joins TRBV28 to TRBJ2-5, with 9 bases identical to TRBD2. CDR3 DNA sequence: TGTGCCAGCAGGCCCCCTAGCGGGGTCCAAGAGACCCAGTACTTC. Protein product: CASRPPSGVQETQYF.